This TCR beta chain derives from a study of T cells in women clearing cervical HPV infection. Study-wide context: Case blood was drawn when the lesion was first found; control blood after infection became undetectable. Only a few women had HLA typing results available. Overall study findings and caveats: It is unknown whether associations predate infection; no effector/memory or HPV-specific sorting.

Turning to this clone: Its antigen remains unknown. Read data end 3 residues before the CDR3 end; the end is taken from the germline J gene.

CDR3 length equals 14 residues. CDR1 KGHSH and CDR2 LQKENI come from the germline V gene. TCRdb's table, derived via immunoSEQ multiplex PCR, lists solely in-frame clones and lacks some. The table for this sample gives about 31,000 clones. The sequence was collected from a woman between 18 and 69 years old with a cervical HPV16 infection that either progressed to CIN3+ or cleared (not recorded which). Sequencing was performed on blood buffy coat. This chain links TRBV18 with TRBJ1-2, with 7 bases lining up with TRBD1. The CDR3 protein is CASSTGALGYDYTF. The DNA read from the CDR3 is TGTGCCAGCTCAACAGGGGCACTGGGCTACGAC.